These 32 T cell receptor beta chains were all obtained from the same sample, sequenced in a study of identical twins. MiXCR, applied by TCRdb to the 5' RACE reads, yields one record per CDR3 protein. The data show roughly 570,000 distinct CDR3 sequences, with more than 9% seen just once and more than 2.5% held by the top ten. A further study also used this sample, focusing on yellow fever vaccine responses in identical twins.

The source material was PBMCs. These TCRs come from a woman between 18 and 29 years old in good health.

Ten or more counts support this clonotype. The CDR3 DNA follows: TGTGCCAGCAGCTTGGGACAGGGACAAGCGGACGGAAACACCATATATTTT. Its translation is CASSLGQGQADGNTIYF. The chain uses TRBV7-8 and TRBJ1-3; TRBD1 matches at 9 bases. V shed 3 bases, J shed 4 bases, and the junction held 10 bases outside the gene matches. CDR3 length: 17 amino acids. Germline V gene sequence: CDR1 SGHVS, CDR2 FQNEAQ.

This clonotype was seen ten or more times. The gene calls are TRBV10-3 and TRBJ2-3; the match to TRBD2 covers 12 bases. V was clipped by 4 bases and J by 2 bases; unmatched bases: 4. CDR3 length equals 16 residues. Germline V gene sequence: CDR1 ENHRY, CDR2 SYGVKD. The CDR3 loop is CAISGTSGGITDTQYF. In DNA form, the CDR3 reads TGTGCCATCAGTGGAACTAGCGGGGGGATCACAGATACGCAGTATTTT.

V is TRBV6-1 and J is TRBJ2-2; D may correspond to TRBD1 or TRBD2 (5 bases each). V was clipped by 6 bases and J by 4 bases, with 18 bases between them. This CDR3 has 16 amino acids. CDR1 and CDR2 from the germline V gene are MNHNS and SASEGT. CDR3 loop: CASRGPSQGVTGELFF. The CDR3 DNA follows: TGTGCCAGCAGAGGGCCTAGTCAGGGAGTCACCGGGGAGCTGTTTTTT.

This clonotype was counted a few times. The chain links TRBV20-1 to TRBJ2-1; D perhaps matches TRBD2 (5 bases). Trimming left V 3 bases short and J 9 bases short, with 15 bases between. The CDR3 extends over 13 amino acids. The V gene's germline CDR1 is DFQATT and CDR2 SNEGSKA (reference sequence). Here the CDR3 reads CSASPTMSFEQFF. For the CDR3, the DNA is TGCAGTGCTAGTCCGACTATGAGCTTTGAGCAGTTCTTC.

The chain combines TRBV28 with TRBJ1-2; D is possibly TRBD1 (6 bases). Trimming cost V 6 bases and J 4 bases, with 15 bases left between them. The CDR3 spans 14 residues. Germline assignment: CDR1 MDHEN and CDR2 SYDVKM. CDR3 protein: CASSGPGHIYGYTF. Written as DNA, the CDR3 is TGTGCCAGCAGCGGTCCGGGACACATCTATGGCTACACCTTC.

This clonotype has more than one count but fewer than ten. This chain connects TRBV5-6 to TRBJ2-1; 9 bases line up with TRBD1. The junction had 7 bases not matched to a gene; V was cut back by 4 bases and J by 2 bases. The CDR3 has 16 residues. Germline V gives CDR1 SGHDT, CDR2 YYEEEE. This chain's CDR3 is CASSHTGTGPYNEQFF. The CDR3 DNA reads as TGTGCCAGCAGCCATACCGGGACAGGGCCCTACAATGAGCAGTTCTTC.

A few counts support this clonotype. The genes are TRBV20-1 and TRBJ2-7, with D hard to call. This CDR3 region has 14 residues. CDR1 is DFQATT, CDR2 SNEGSKA, per germline (reference sequence). Trimming left V 0 bases short and J 0 bases short, with 9 bases between. The CDR3 loop reads CSARERISSYEQYF. The DNA for the CDR3 is TGCAGTGCTAGAGAACGGATCAGCTCCTACGAGCAGTACTTC.

Here the CDR3 DNA reads TGTGCCAGCAGCGCGAACTTGCAAAACTATGGCTACACCTTC. Residues: CASSANLQNYGYTF. This rearrangement joins TRBV7-9 to TRBJ1-2; no clear D. V was pared by 5 bases and J by 2 bases, with 12 bases between. The CDR3 is made up of 14 amino acids. Germline assignment: CDR1 SEHNR and CDR2 FQNEAQ (reference sequence).

V and J are TRBV11-2 and TRBJ1-1; 7 bases align to TRBD1. The CDR3 spans 13 residues. V lost 5 bases and J lost 8; bases outside the gene matches: 8. Per germline, CDR1 SGHAT and CDR2 FQNNGV. CDR3 bases: TGTGCCAGCAGCCCCGGGGGGACAGTGGAAGCTTTCTTT. This codes for CASSPGGTVEAFF.

This clonotype was seen only a few times. CDR3 loop: CSARDSVTGLDEQFF. The CDR3 nucleotides are TGCAGTGCTAGAGATTCCGTGACAGGGTTGGACGAGCAGTTCTTC. V is TRBV20-1 and J is TRBJ2-1; 7 bases are a match to TRBD1. V shed 0 bases, J shed 10 bases, and the junction held 12 bases outside the gene matches. The length of the CDR3 is 15 residues. Germline V lookup: CDR1 DFQATT, CDR2 SNEGSKA (reference sequence).

This chain links TRBV18 with TRBJ1-1; D is possibly TRBD1 (5 bases). Per germline, CDR1 KGHSH and CDR2 LQKENI. Trimming shortened V by 3 bases and J by 0 bases, and 11 bases separated the two germline ends. The CDR3 spans 15 residues. This CDR3 reads CASSPLGLLNTEAFF. CDR3 in DNA: TGTGCCAGCTCACCTCTGGGGCTATTGAACACTGAAGCTTTCTTT.

This clonotype occurred many times. The rearrangement uses TRBV7-9 and TRBJ2-7; D is tentatively TRBD1 or TRBD2 (5 bases each). Per the germline V gene, CDR1 is SEHNR and CDR2 is FQNEAQ (reference sequence). The CDR3 runs 16 residues. Trimming pared 4 bases from V and 2 bases from J, leaving 18 bases between. The CDR3 coding sequence is TGTGCCAGCAGCTACTACCCCCGGGACGGCCCCTACGAGCAGTACTTC. Amino acids: CASSYYPRDGPYEQYF.

In this sample, this clonotype turned up many times. V gene TRBV6-5 combines with J gene TRBJ2-3; D gene unclear. Germline CDR1 is MNHEY and CDR2 is SVGAGI. The length of the CDR3 is 15 residues. Deletions cut 0 bases from V and 0 bases from J, with 7 bases between. DNA for the CDR3: TGTGCCAGCAGTTACTCGACTGCTAGCACAGATACGCAGTATTTT. This sequence encodes CASSYSTASTDTQYF.

The genes are TRBV5-6 and TRBJ2-5; D is uncertain. Germline V gene lookup returns CDR1 SGHDT and CDR2 YYEEEE. The length of the CDR3 is 13 residues. The V end was cut by 4 bases, the J end by 1 base, with 8 bases between. The CDR3 nucleotides read TGTGCCAGCAGCGCGATAGGCCAAGAGACCCAGTACTTC. It specifies CASSAIGQETQYF.

This clonotype has a count of ten or more. The chain has TRBV3-1 and TRBJ2-7; TRBD1 might be the D (6 bases). Per germline, CDR1 LGHDT and CDR2 YNNKEL (reference sequence). Trimming removed 4 bases at V and 0 bases at J, with 10 bases between. This CDR3 region has 14 residues. The CDR3 spells CASSPRDNSYEQYF. As DNA, the CDR3 is TGTGCCAGCAGCCCCCGGGACAACTCCTACGAGCAGTACTTC.

The chain employs TRBV12-3 or TRBV12-4 and TRBJ1-2; D is unresolved. This CDR3 has 12 residues. Between the trimmed V and J ends, which lost 6 bases and 5 bases, there was a span of 10 bases. The CDR3 region is CASRGLGYGYTF. In DNA form, the CDR3 reads TGTGCCAGCAGGGGGTTAGGGTATGGCTACACCTTC.

This clonotype has a count of ten or more. The chain employs TRBV19 and TRBJ2-1; 8 bases map to TRBD2. The CDR3 has 14 amino acids. CDR1 LNHDA and CDR2 SQIVND come from the germline V gene (reference sequence). V was clipped by 5 bases and J by 9 bases; unmatched bases: 9. The CDR3 here is CASSVLAGTSEQFF. The CDR3 DNA follows: TGTGCCAGTAGTGTATTAGCGGGGACCAGTGAGCAGTTCTTC.

There are many counts of this clonotype. The V and J genes are TRBV6-2 or TRBV6-3 and TRBJ2-1, with D possibly TRBD2 on 6 matching bases. The CDR3 consists of 15 residues. From germline, CDR1 is MNHEY and CDR2 SVGEGT. Trimming removed 5 bases at V and 5 bases at J, with 16 bases between. As DNA, the CDR3 is TGTGCCAGCAGTCCCCCGGGACTCGGAGACAATGAGCAGTTCTTC. Translating it yields CASSPPGLGDNEQFF.

There are many counts of this clonotype. This rearrangement joins TRBV5-1 to TRBJ2-7; unclear D gene. Germline CDR1 is SGHRS and CDR2 is YFSETQ. V was cut by 0 bases and J by 5 bases, with 12 bases left in between. This CDR3 contains 14 residues. CDR3 DNA sequence: TGCGCCAGCAGCTTGGAACATAATAAGAACGAGCAGTACTTC. This translates into CASSLEHNKNEQYF.

This clonotype occurred a few times. The V and J genes are TRBV4-2 and TRBJ2-3; 8 nucleotides line up with TRBD2. J was trimmed by 0 bases and V by 1 base; bases with no gene match: 12. The germline V gene has CDR1 LGHNA and CDR2 YNFKEQ. The CDR3 loop spans 19 amino acids. The CDR3 here is CASSQVSAGAIPSTDTQYF. The CDR3 DNA sequence: TGTGCCAGCAGCCAAGTTTCAGCGGGGGCCATCCCTAGCACAGATACGCAGTATTTT.

This clonotype showed up many times. The chain couples TRBV12-3 or TRBV12-4 to TRBJ1-1; TRBD1 might be the D (5 bases). With 7 bases removed from V and 1 base from J, the gap between germline ends came to 13 bases. The CDR3 loop spans 14 amino acids. CDR3 in amino acids: CASMSGRSNTEAFF. CDR3 sequence (DNA): TGTGCCAGCATGTCAGGGAGATCGAACACTGAAGCTTTCTTT.

The chain links TRBV3-1 to TRBJ2-3; TRBD2 is a possible D gene (5 bases). The germline V gene encodes CDR1 LGHDT and CDR2 YNNKEL (reference sequence). V dropped 0 bases and J dropped 2 bases, with 15 bases sitting between them. The CDR3 length is 17 residues. CDR3 protein: CASSQDVKGLTTDTQYF. The CDR3 DNA is TGTGCCAGCAGCCAAGACGTCAAAGGACTGACCACAGATACGCAGTATTTT.

This clonotype has a count of ten or more. The chain has TRBV20-1 and TRBJ1-1; D possibly corresponds to TRBD1 (6 bases). The CDR3 contains 15 residues. V was trimmed by 1 base and J by 0 bases, leaving 12 bases between them. The germline CDR1 and CDR2 sequences are DFQATT and SNEGSKA (reference sequence). The CDR3 nucleotides read TGCAGTGCTAGAGTACAGGGATCCATGAACACTGAAGCTTTCTTT. This codes for CSARVQGSMNTEAFF.

Here the CDR3 DNA reads TGTGCCAGCAGTTTTAGGTTGGGGGGGAACTACGAGCAGTACTTC. This sequence encodes CASSFRLGGNYEQYF. This chain connects TRBV27 to TRBJ2-7, with 7 bases aligning to TRBD2. The V gene's germline CDR1 is MNHEY and CDR2 SMNVEV (reference sequence). The CDR3 sequence is 15 residues long. V lost 3 bases, J lost 3 bases, and 8 bases stayed unmatched.

This clonotype was recorded many times. The chain uses TRBV28 and TRBJ2-7; 15 bases are shared with TRBD2. CDR3 size: 18 residues. The V gene end was trimmed by 4 bases and the J gene end by 0 bases; junction bases not matched to a gene: 7. Germline V gene lookup returns CDR1 MDHEN and CDR2 SYDVKM. The CDR3 DNA reads TGTGCCAGCAGTTATGGGGGACTAGCGGGAGGCCTCTCCTACGAGCAGTACTTC. It yields the protein CASSYGGLAGGLSYEQYF.

The chain employs TRBV5-1 and TRBJ2-5; 10 nucleotides align to TRBD2. V was clipped by 1 base and J by 0 bases; unmatched bases: 6. The CDR3 covers 17 residues. Per the germline V gene, CDR1 is SGHRS and CDR2 is YFSETQ. CDR3 DNA: TGCGCCAGCAGCTTGAAAGCGGGGGGGTTGTACCAAGAGACCCAGTACTTC. This codes for CASSLKAGGLYQETQYF.

This clonotype was seen repeatedly, ten times or more. This chain links TRBV5-1 with TRBJ1-2; D is perhaps TRBD1 (5 bases). Germline V lookup: CDR1 SGHRS, CDR2 YFSETQ. This CDR3 has 14 amino acids. The V end was cut by 1 base, the J end by 4 bases, with 11 bases between. The CDR3 spells CASSLRVDTYGYTF. CDR3 coding DNA: TGCGCCAGCAGCTTGAGGGTGGACACCTATGGCTACACCTTC.

This clonotype was seen only a few times. This chain joins TRBV20-1 and TRBJ2-3; D gene unclear. The CDR3 contains 15 residues. Germline-derived CDR1 and CDR2 are DFQATT and SNEGSKA (reference sequence). With 1 base removed from V and 0 bases from J, the gap between germline ends came to 11 bases. As DNA, the CDR3 is TGCAGTGCTAGAGGAACGGTGACTAGCACAGATACGCAGTATTTT. Amino acids: CSARGTVTSTDTQYF.

The rearrangement joins TRBV9 to TRBJ2-7; tentative D call: TRBD1 (6 bases). Germline loops: CDR1 SGDLS, CDR2 YYNGEE. The CDR3 is 14 amino acids. Trimming removed 0 bases from V and 1 base from J, with 8 bases in between. CDR3 residues: CASSVGGQSYEQYF. The DNA for the CDR3 is TGTGCCAGCAGCGTAGGGGGACAATCCTACGAGCAGTACTTC.

This chain joins TRBV15 and TRBJ1-4, with D possibly being TRBD1 (6 bases). CDR1 and CDR2 from the germline V gene are LNHNV and YYDKDF (reference sequence). The V gene lost 3 bases and the J gene lost 2 bases, with 16 bases spanning the gap. The CDR3 has 17 amino acids. The CDR3 DNA is TGTGCCACCAGCAGTAAAAAGCGACAGGCTACTAATGAAAAACTGTTTTTT. Encoded protein: CATSSKKRQATNEKLFF.

At least ten counts were recorded for this clonotype. The chain uses TRBV7-2 and TRBJ1-6; the D is unclear. This CDR3 has 14 residues. Germline-derived CDR1 and CDR2 are SGHTA and FQGNSA. Trimming shortened V by 2 bases and J by 4 bases, and 6 bases separated the two germline ends. The CDR3 nucleotides read TGTGCCAGCAGCTTACGGAGTTATAATTCACCCCTCCACTTT. Translated: CASSLRSYNSPLHF.

This clonotype was detected many times. The rearrangement joins TRBV12-3 or TRBV12-4 to TRBJ2-7; TRBD2 matches 12 bases. V lost 0 bases and J lost 13; bases outside the gene matches: 7. The CDR3 is 14 amino acids. CDR3 protein: CASSLAGLAGTLYF. The CDR3 DNA reads TGTGCCAGCAGTTTAGCTGGACTAGCGGGGACCCTTTACTTC.